This note documents a single TCR beta chain sequence. Its antigen is not known. The data belong to a study of T cell responses to AZD1222 COVID-19 vaccine. Study context: Researchers grouped second doses given at about 4 or about 12 weeks into one pool. Broader study findings: The sample set comprised mostly white British donors with more females, and clonal diversity was possibly underestimated.

Trimming cost V 0 bases and J 2 bases, with 8 bases left between them. The CDR3 sequence is 13 residues long. Germline V CDR1 and CDR2: GTSNPN, SVGIG (reference sequence). TCRdb keeps only in-frame clones here, not all; method: immunoSEQ multiplex PCR. This sample yields fewer than 110,000 clones, of which roughly 89% are seen a single time; roughly a fifth belongs to the top ten. The sequence was obtained from an adult in good health. This chain uses TRBV30 with TRBJ2-7, with D unresolved. The sequencing used peripheral blood, collected on day 0 of AZD1222 vaccination. DNA of the CDR3: TGTGCCTGGAGTGTTGACGGCCCCTACGAGCAGTACTTC. Translated: CAWSVDGPYEQYF.